Listed below are T cell receptor beta chains from one sample, sequenced in a study of blood T cell repertoires in COVID-19. Data came from immunoSEQ multiplex PCR; TCRdb stores just in-frame clones and leaves some out. This sample has about 140,000 clones, with over 75% found just once. What was sequenced was peripheral blood. These receptors were collected from a woman in her fifties or sixties with acute or convalescent COVID-19. The CDR3 runs from the conserved cysteine through the conserved F or W. D genes are given only for firm matches. For some rows the clone size is stated as once, few or many, or as a class when expanded; others skip it.

d_call j_call v_call clone_size cdr3_nt cdr3_aa
- TRBJ2-5 TRBV12-3/TRBV12-4 - TGTGCCAGCAGTTTCCGGGAGACCCAGTACTTC CASSFRETQYF
- TRBJ1-2 TRBV7-9 - TGTGCCAGCCTCCTCCAGGGATCCTCTGGCTACACCTTC CASLLQGSSGYTF
TRBD2 TRBJ2-2 TRBV5-1 - TGCGCCAGCAGCACCCGACTAGCGGGGGATACCGGGGAGCTGTTTTTT CASSTRLAGDTGELFF
- TRBJ1-1 TRBV18 - TGTGCCAGCTCACAGCAGGGTCCTGACACTGAAGCTTTCTTT CASSQQGPDTEAFF
- TRBJ1-4 TRBV7-2 - TGTGCCAGCAGCTTAGTACTGGCTCTGGGCGAAAAACTGTTTTTT CASSLVLALGEKLFF
TRBD2 TRBJ2-1 TRBV3-1/TRBV3-2 - TGTGCCAGCAGCCAAGATTTTAGCGGGGCCTACAATGAGCAGTTCTTC CASSQDFSGAYNEQFF
TRBD1 TRBJ2-5 TRBV3-1/TRBV3-2 - TGTGCCAGCAGTCCGGACAGGGAGCGGACCCAGTACTTC CASSPDRERTQYF
TRBD2 TRBJ2-2 TRBV5-1 few TGCGCCAGCAGCTTGGTCCGCGGGGGGGCCACCGGGGAGCTGTTTTTT CASSLVRGGATGELFF
- TRBJ1-6 TRBV4-1 - TGCGCCAGCAGCCAAGGTTGGGGGGGCGATTCACCCCTCCACTTT CASSQGWGGDSPLHF
- TRBJ2-7 TRBV6-2/TRBV6-3 - TGTGCCAGCAGTAGGACTAAGTCCGAGCAGTACTTC CASSRTKSEQYF
TRBD1 TRBJ1-4 TRBV19 - TGTGCCAGCCGGGACAGGGGGCCTGCAACTAATGAAAAACTGTTTTTT CASRDRGPATNEKLFF
- TRBJ1-1 TRBV28 - TGTGCCAGCAGTAGCCCCGGGAAAGGGAACACTGAAGCTTTCTTT CASSSPGKGNTEAFF
- TRBJ1-2 TRBV5-8 - TGTGCCAGCAGCCTTTGGGAGGGTGACTATGGCTACACCTTC CASSLWEGDYGYTF
- TRBJ2-1 TRBV19 - TGTGCCACCCAAGGAGATACCGCTAGCTCCTACAATGAGCAGTTCTTC CATQGDTASSYNEQFF
- TRBJ1-5 TRBV16 - TGTGCCAGCAGCCAATCAAGTCCCGCAGGGAATACTATGCCCCAGCATTTT CASSQSSPAGNTMPQHF
- TRBJ1-5 TRBV5-6 - TGTGCCAGCAGCTTCCAGTTGCAGCCCCAGCATTTT CASSFQLQPQHF
- TRBJ1-3 TRBV7-8 once TGTGCCAGCAGCTACAGATTGGCTGGAAACACCATATATTTT CASSYRLAGNTIYF
TRBD2 TRBJ2-2 TRBV24-1 - TGTGCCACCAGTGAGGGAGGACTAGCGGGGGACACCGGGGAGCTGTTTTTT CATSEGGLAGDTGELFF
- TRBJ1-5 TRBV24-1 - TGTGCCACCAGTGATTTGGCGAATCAGCCCCAGCATTTT CATSDLANQPQHF
- TRBJ2-3 TRBV7-3 - TGTGCCAGCAGCCCCGGGACATCCTACGATACGCAGTATTTT CASSPGTSYDTQYF
- TRBJ1-5 TRBV19 - TGTGCCAGTAGTATCGATGGCCAGGGCCATGCCAATCAGCCCCAGCATTTT CASSIDGQGHANQPQHF
TRBD2 TRBJ2-1 TRBV5-8 - TGTGCCAGCAGCCTATCCGGGACTAGCGTGGGCTCCTACAATGAGCAGTTCTTC CASSLSGTSVGSYNEQFF
- TRBJ2-5 TRBV10-3 - TGTGCCATCAGCGGACAGCTTGGAGAGACCCAGTACTTC CAISGQLGETQYF
TRBD1 TRBJ1-6 TRBV2 - TGTGCCAGCAGTGACCTGACAGGGGGGGCCCTTTATAATTCACCCCTCCACTTT CASSDLTGGALYNSPLHF
TRBD1 TRBJ1-5 TRBV19 - TGTGCCAGTAGAAGGACAGGTTATAGCAATCAGCCCCAGCATTTT CASRRTGYSNQPQHF
TRBD1 TRBJ1-5 TRBV27 - TGTGCCAGCAGTCCCGACAGGGTGGTTCAGCCCCAGCATTTT CASSPDRVVQPQHF
- TRBJ1-5 TRBV5-1 - TGCGCCAGCAGTGAAGGGGGGGGCAATCAGCCCCAGCATTTT CASSEGGGNQPQHF
- TRBJ1-2 TRBV7-9 - TGTGCCAGCAGCTTAGAGGTGAGACAGGATGGCTACACCTTC CASSLEVRQDGYTF
- TRBJ1-5 TRBV19 - TGTGCCAGTAGTAGAGGGAACATAAATCAGCCCCAGCATTTT CASSRGNINQPQHF
TRBD1 TRBJ2-7 TRBV27 - TGTGCCAGCAGCGGACAGGCGTTCTACGAGCAGTACTTC CASSGQAFYEQYF
TRBD1 TRBJ1-3 TRBV3-1/TRBV3-2 - TGTGCCACCTCACCGGGACAGGGGACTTTTTACTCTGGAAACACCATATATTTT CATSPGQGTFYSGNTIYF
- TRBJ2-3 TRBV5-4 few TGTGCCAGCAGCCCCCGAGGAGGGACCACAGATACGCAGTATTTT CASSPRGGTTDTQYF
TRBD1 TRBJ1-5 TRBV30 - TGTGCCTGGAGTGCAGGGGACAGGGATCAGCCCCAGCATTTT CAWSAGDRDQPQHF
TRBD2 TRBJ2-3 TRBV11-3 - TGTGCCAGCAGCCCTTCGGTGGCTAGCGGGATGAGAGATACGCAGTATTTT CASSPSVASGMRDTQYF
- TRBJ1-4 TRBV4-1 - TGCGCCAGCAGCCCCCCCACTTACTCCGAAATCAATGAAAAACTGTTTTTT CASSPPTYSEINEKLFF